A selection of T cell receptor beta chains follows, all from one sample in a study of human T cells and chemical hapten exposure. TCRdb reprocessed the RACE reads via MiXCR and lists one record per CDR3 protein. The sample records around 300,000 distinct CDR3 sequences, approximately 6.3% being singletons. This material consisted of whole blood, taken in connection with sensitization to the hapten diphenylcyclopropenone (DPC). The receptors come from a woman younger than 35 with alopecia areata. Some clones in this sample may be carry-over from other donors' samples. CDR3s include the opening cysteine and the closing phenylalanine or tryptophan. Each record gives: V gene, CDR3 protein.

>TRBV12-3/TRBV12-4
CASSPGWGGANVLTF
>TRBV10-3
CAISEGGDQPQHF
>TRBV5-8
CASSGADSGRDTQYF
>TRBV24-1
CATGETNTGELFF
>TRBV12-3/TRBV12-4
CASSLEGKSRDTQYF
>TRBV7-9
CASSPWTGGNTEAFF
>TRBV19
CASSRDLTGTQYF
>TRBV9
CASSVFGHTEAFF
>TRBV20-1
CSARDISESSYNSPLHF
>TRBV20-1
CSAEGASAKNIQYF
>TRBV12-3/TRBV12-4
CASSPQGLQAFF
>TRBV6-5
CASSYSGVLPNSPLHF
>TRBV2
CASSSYRSNYGYTF
>TRBV5-1
CASSLEGGEQFF
>TRBV27
CASNLDGELPDTQYF
>TRBV21-1
CARGGAGTSGESGTDTQYF
>TRBV20-1
CSANLAGGPDTQYF
>TRBV6-1
CASRGNRAITGELFF
>TRBV28
CASSPGTGRAKNIQYF
>TRBV28
CASSLPGSYGYTF
>TRBV5-1
CASSLGYATNEKLFF
>TRBV12-3/TRBV12-4
CASSTWVYEQYF
>TRBV6-2/TRBV6-3
CASSRPSVATEQYF
>TRBV6-2/TRBV6-3
CASSYEGTNSPLHF
>TRBV12-3/TRBV12-4
CASTIPSGAGELFF
>TRBV9
CASSVGQRGTADTQYF
>TRBV29-1
CSVVPRRGQETQYF
>TRBV7-6
CASSLVEAGELFF
>TRBV6-5
CASSYSGDEKLFF
>TRBV25-1
CASSPTSGPFKTQYF
>TRBV4-2
CASSQGTSGGGRADTQYF
>TRBV20-1
CSAFSNEVSYEQYF
>TRBV4-3
CASSQDRAVTDTQYF
>TRBV28
CASRLINTIYF
>TRBV6-1
CASSEGPSQETQYF
>TRBV6-5
CASSSVSPRDTQYF
>TRBV7-2
CASSLGQGYQETQYF
>TRBV12-3/TRBV12-4
CASSTGQLGLNEQFF
>TRBV15
CATSTLQNSEQYF
>TRBV7-9
CASSAGTANYGYTF
>TRBV20-1
CSAQTPGGANNEQFF
>TRBV6-5
CASTPTGTANYGYTF
>TRBV18
CASSQTQGARDTQYF
>TRBV6-5
CASTPGIPLEQYF